Shown below are 14 T cell receptor beta chains from a single sample sequenced in a study of vaccination effects on CD4 cells after COVID-19. Clones were sequenced by immunoSEQ multiplex PCR, and TCRdb holds only the in-frame ones, with some missing. The data contain approximately 54,000 clones, 75% to 90% of them singletons. Before sequencing, viral peptide pools were used by the ViraFEST assay to expand antigen-specific CD4+ T cells. Subsequent to a culture period of about ten days, CD4+ T cells were isolated. The antigens these receptors bind are not known. Here the sequenced sample was CD4+ T cells from PBMCs cultured with HCoV-229E spike peptides, taken before COVID-19 vaccination. All receptors come from a human donor who received a COVID-19 vaccine.

The J gene is TRBJ2-2, the V gene TRBV9, with unresolved D. The CDR3 runs to 13 residues. The germline V gene has CDR1 SGDLS and CDR2 YYNGEE. V gave up 2 bases and J gave up 4 bases, with 6 bases separating them. Here the CDR3 reads CASSVDFTGELFF. The CDR3 DNA is TGTGCCAGCAGCGTTGACTTCACCGGGGAGCTGTTTTTT.

The chain carries TRBV30 and TRBJ1-5; the D is unclear. V lost 2 bases to trimming and J lost 3 bases, with 5 bases between them. The CDR3 contains 12 residues. CDR1 GTSNPN and CDR2 SVGIG come from the germline V gene (reference sequence). The CDR3 region has the DNA TGTGCCTGGAGTTTAAACAATCAGCCCCAGCATTTT. Its protein product is CAWSLNNQPQHF.

The V call is TRBV14, the J call TRBJ1-1; D perhaps matches TRBD1 (5 bases). Germline V gene data show CDR1 as SGHDN and CDR2 as FVKESK. V was trimmed by 0 bases and J by 5 bases, leaving 16 bases between them. The CDR3 covers 16 residues. The CDR3 is CASSQDGWRGETEAFF. The CDR3, as DNA: TGTGCCAGCAGCCAAGATGGGTGGAGGGGTGAAACTGAAGCTTTCTTT. The variable domain in full, completed from reference TRBV14 and TRBJ1-1, reads EAGVTQFPSHSVIEKGQTVTLRCDPISGHDNLYWYRRVMGKEIKFLLHFVKESKQDESGMPNNRFLAERTGGTYSTLKVQPAELEDSGVYFCASSQDGWRGETEAFFGQGTRLTVV.

This CDR3 is CASSKQEGRTEAFF. CDR3 bases: TGTGCCAGTAGTAAACAGGAGGGGCGCACTGAAGCTTTCTTT. The chain employs TRBV19 and TRBJ1-1; D is perhaps TRBD1 (5 bases). Trimming took off 4 bases at V and 4 bases at J, with 13 bases between the two ends. This CDR3 region has 14 residues. Germline V gene data show CDR1 as LNHDA and CDR2 as SQIVND (reference sequence).

The chain links TRBV2 to TRBJ1-5; tentative D call: TRBD1 (6 bases). The CDR3 is 15 residues long. Trimming stripped 3 bases from V and 7 bases from J, with 16 bases between. Germline assignment: CDR1 SNHLY and CDR2 FYNNEI. The CDR3 region is CASSDNRVAGQPQHF. The DNA of the CDR3 is TGTGCCAGCAGTGACAACAGGGTAGCTGGACAGCCCCAGCATTTT.

The genes are TRBV6-5 and TRBJ2-5; TRBD2 matches at 8 bases. The CDR3 is made up of 13 amino acids. Germline CDR1 and CDR2: MNHEY and SVGAGI. V lost 11 bases and J lost 3; bases outside the gene matches: 8. The CDR3: CASGERGKETQYF. The CDR3 DNA is TGTGCCTCCGGAGAGCGGGGGAAAGAGACCCAGTACTTC.

The CDR3 region has the DNA TGTGCCAGCACCTTCGGAGACAGGGGATCTTACTATGGCTACACCTTC. This translates into CASTFGDRGSYYGYTF. The chain employs TRBV28 and TRBJ1-2, with 8 positions matching TRBD1. The CDR3 sequence is 16 residues long. Germline V gives CDR1 MDHEN, CDR2 SYDVKM. Trimming took 7 bases from V and 3 from J; bases not matched to a gene: 13.

This clone was counted only a few times. The chain combines TRBV12-3 or TRBV12-4 with TRBJ2-3; D is possibly TRBD1 (5 bases). This CDR3 is 13 amino acids long. V was trimmed by 6 bases and J by 4 bases, leaving 11 bases between them. The CDR3 here is CASRTSGSDTQYF. The CDR3 DNA reads as TGTGCCAGCAGAACCTCAGGGTCAGATACGCAGTATTTT.

The table lists this clone with a count of one. The rearrangement uses TRBV5-1 and TRBJ2-1, with D maybe TRBD1 (5 bases). Germline V gene data show CDR1 as SGHRS and CDR2 as YFSETQ. The CDR3 is made up of 14 amino acids. Trimming removed 2 bases from V and 2 bases from J, with 8 bases in between. The CDR3 region is CASSFPGTYNEQFF. CDR3 bases: TGCGCCAGCAGCTTCCCAGGGACCTACAATGAGCAGTTCTTC. Supplemented by reference TRBV5-1 and TRBJ2-1, the full variable domain reads KAGVTQTPRYLIKTRGQQVTLSCSPISGHRSVSWYQQTPGQGLQFLFEYFSETQRNKGNFPGRFSGRQFSNSRSEMNVSTLELGDSALYLCASSFPGTYNEQFFGPGTRLTVL.

The CDR3 reads CASSFDQNGDTQYF. The CDR3, as DNA: TGTGCCAGCAGCTTCGACCAGAATGGGGATACGCAGTATTTT. This rearrangement joins TRBV11-3 to TRBJ2-3, with no clear D. Between the trimmed V and J ends, which lost 3 bases and 6 bases, there was a span of 13 bases. This CDR3 has 14 residues. The germline CDR1 and CDR2 sequences are SGHNT and YENEEA.

The chain uses TRBV6-4 and TRBJ2-3, with D perhaps TRBD2 (6 bases). The CDR3 totals 16 residues. Germline CDR1 reads MRHNA; CDR2 reads SNTAGT. V shed 3 bases and J shed 1 base, with 14 bases lying between them. CDR3 in DNA: TGTGCCAGCAGTGAATTTGGGGGAGGTGGCACAGATACGCAGTATTTT. Protein product: CASSEFGGGGTDTQYF.

This clone has only one observation. In nucleotides, the CDR3 is TGCGCCAGCAGCTTGGCCAGGGGCTCCTACAATGAGCAGTTCTTC. Translating it yields CASSLARGSYNEQFF. The rearrangement links TRBV5-1 to TRBJ2-1; maybe TRBD1 (6 bases). Germline values: CDR1 SGHRS, CDR2 YFSETQ. There are 15 residues in the CDR3. The ends were cut back, 0 bases at V and 0 bases at J, with 7 bases in the middle.

Here the CDR3 DNA reads TGTGCCAGCAGCCAAGGAGCGGGGGGGACCGGGGAGCTGTTTTTT. The encoded protein is CASSQGAGGTGELFF. The chain combines TRBV3-1 (or the pseudogene TRBV3-2) with TRBJ2-2, with 10 bases that match TRBD2. With 1 base clipped from V and 5 bases from J, the junction kept 1 base outside the gene matches. The germline gives CDR1 LGHDT, CDR2 YNNKEL (reference sequence). This CDR3 comprises 15 residues.

This clone was counted once. Here the CDR3 DNA reads TGTGCCAGCAGCCATAAGAGAGGGGGAGGGGGGACACCTGAAGCTTTCTTT. Its translation is CASSHKRGGGGTPEAFF. The chain combines TRBV11-2 with TRBJ1-1; D may be TRBD1 (6 bases). V shed 5 bases and J shed 6 bases, with 25 bases lying between them. The germline gives CDR1 SGHAT, CDR2 FQNNGV. The CDR3 is made up of 17 amino acids.